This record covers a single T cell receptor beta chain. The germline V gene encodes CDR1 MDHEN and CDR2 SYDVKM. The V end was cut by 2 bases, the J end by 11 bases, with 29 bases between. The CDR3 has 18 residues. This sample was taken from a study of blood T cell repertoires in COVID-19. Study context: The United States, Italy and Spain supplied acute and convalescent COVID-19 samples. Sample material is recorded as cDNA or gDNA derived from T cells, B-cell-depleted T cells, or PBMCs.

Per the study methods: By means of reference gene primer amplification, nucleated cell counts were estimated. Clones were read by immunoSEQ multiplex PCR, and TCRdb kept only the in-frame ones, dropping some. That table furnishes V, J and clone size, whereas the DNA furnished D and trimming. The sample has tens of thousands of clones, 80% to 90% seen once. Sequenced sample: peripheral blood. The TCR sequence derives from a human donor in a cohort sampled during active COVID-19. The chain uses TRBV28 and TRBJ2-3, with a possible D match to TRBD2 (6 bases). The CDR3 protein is CASSLGVGPRTGPGGQYF. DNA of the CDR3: TGTGCCAGCAGTTTAGGGGTGGGGCCTAGGACCGGCCCCGGGGGGCAGTATTTT.